These 28 T cell receptor beta chains were sequenced from one sample in a study of human T cells and chemical hapten exposure. Each CDR3 protein is one row after TCRdb ran MiXCR on the RACE reads. Among 30,000 to 40,000 distinct CDR3 sequences listed, less than 9% were seen once. Described time point: pre-sensitization, week 0. Specified treatment: therapeutic diphenylcyclopropenone sensitization with weekly scalp DPC. Here the sequenced sample was whole blood, taken in connection with sensitization to the hapten diphenylcyclopropenone (DPC). Receptor source: a woman aged 50 to 60 with alopecia areata. Some clones in this sample may be carry-over from other donors' samples.

This clonotype was seen a handful of times. This rearrangement joins TRBV30 to TRBJ1-2; D remains unclear. The CDR3 spans 13 residues. V was clipped by 5 bases and J by 2 bases, with 12 bases between them. Germline-derived CDR1 and CDR2 are GTSNPN and SVGIG (reference sequence). The CDR3 coding sequence is TGTGCCTGGTCTGTATTAGGAAACTATGGCTACACCTTC. The encoded protein is CAWSVLGNYGYTF.

This clonotype was found many times. The rearrangement joins TRBV5-1 to TRBJ2-1; D uncertain. CDR1 is SGHRS, CDR2 YFSETQ, per germline. The CDR3 totals 15 residues. The V gene lost 3 bases and the J gene lost 0 bases, with 10 bases spanning the gap. The CDR3 loop reads CASSSEDPSYNEQFF. The CDR3 DNA reads as TGCGCCAGCAGCTCCGAGGATCCCTCCTACAATGAGCAGTTCTTC.

This clonotype was detected many times. The chain uses TRBV7-3 and TRBJ2-2; TRBD2 matches at 9 bases. Losses at the gene ends were 7 bases for V and 6 bases for J; bases not matched to a gene: 9. Germline values: CDR1 SGHTA, CDR2 FQGTGA. This CDR3 region has 15 residues. CDR3 sequence reads: CASKLAGPSSGELFF. In DNA, the CDR3 is TGTGCCAGCAAACTAGCGGGCCCTTCCTCCGGGGAGCTGTTTTTT.

This clonotype was counted at least ten times. The genes are TRBV29-1 and TRBJ2-3; D gene unclear. This CDR3 contains 11 residues. CDR1 SQVTM and CDR2 ANQGSEA come from the germline V gene. The CDR3 here is CTASRAPTQYF. The CDR3 DNA follows: TGCACCGCAAGCCGGGCCCCCACGCAGTATTTT.

This clonotype was recorded many times. The J gene is TRBJ2-1, the V gene TRBV11-2; the D gene is possibly TRBD1 (5 bases). Trimming took off 5 bases at V and 7 bases at J, with 9 bases between the two ends. Germline CDR1 and CDR2: SGHAT and FQNNGV. The CDR3 runs 12 residues. CDR3 in DNA: TGTGCCAGCAGCCGCCAGGGAAATGAGCAGTTCTTC. It yields the protein CASSRQGNEQFF.

There are many counts of this clonotype. The rearrangement uses TRBV11-2 and TRBJ1-1; D might be TRBD1 (5 bases). The CDR3 has 15 residues. Trimming took 3 bases from V and 6 from J, leaving 17 bases between them. CDR1 is SGHAT, CDR2 FQNNGV, per germline. Here the CDR3 DNA reads TGTGCCAGCAGCTTCTCCGGGGGAAAAGTAGCTGAAGCTTTCTTT. Its protein product is CASSFSGGKVAEAFF.

This clonotype was detected many times. V is TRBV2 and J is TRBJ2-1; TRBD2 agrees at 16 bases. The CDR3 sequence is 18 residues long. Germline values: CDR1 SNHLY, CDR2 FYNNEI. Losses at the gene ends were 9 bases for V and 9 bases for J; bases not matched to a gene: 17. The CDR3 DNA reads TGTGCCAGGACACCGGGACTAGCGGGAGGGGGAGACTTCGTTGAGCAGTTCTTC. Its protein is CARTPGLAGGGDFVEQFF.

This clonotype came up many times. The V and J genes are TRBV7-3 and TRBJ2-1, with D perhaps matching TRBD1 (6 bases). The germline V gene has CDR1 SGHTA and CDR2 FQGTGA. The CDR3 has 14 residues. Trimming took off 0 bases at V and 6 bases at J, with 9 bases between the two ends. CDR3 residues: CASSLTGAGNEQFF. The CDR3 DNA is TGTGCCAGCAGCTTAACGGGGGCCGGCAATGAGCAGTTCTTC.

The chain carries TRBV6-2 or TRBV6-3 and TRBJ2-7; maybe TRBD1 (5 bases). V gave up 2 bases and J gave up 0 bases, with 14 bases separating them. Germline CDR1 is MNHEY and CDR2 is SVGEGT. CDR3 length: 16 amino acids. In DNA form, the CDR3 reads TGTGCCAGCAGTTACCAGACAGCGACATACTCCTACGAGCAGTACTTC. It translates to CASSYQTATYSYEQYF.

There are a few counts of this clonotype. This rearrangement joins TRBV28 to TRBJ1-1; the D gene is possibly TRBD1 (5 bases). The V end lost 8 bases, the J end lost 5 bases, and 9 bases lay between the germline ends. This CDR3 is 11 amino acids long. The germline V gene has CDR1 MDHEN and CDR2 SYDVKM. The chain's CDR3 is CASLGATEAFF. The CDR3 nucleotides are TGTGCCAGCCTAGGGGCGACTGAAGCTTTCTTT.

The table lists this clonotype with many counts. The gene calls are TRBV11-2 and TRBJ2-6; weak D call: TRBD2 (5 bases). V lost 3 bases and J 4 bases, leaving 13 bases between the germline ends. The CDR3 loop spans 16 amino acids. Germline loops: CDR1 SGHAT, CDR2 FQNNGV. CDR3 in DNA: TGTGCCAGCAGCTTTCAGCGGACCGTCGGGGCCAACGTCCTGACTTTC. Protein product: CASSFQRTVGANVLTF.

This clonotype appeared many times. The chain carries TRBV10-1 and TRBJ1-1; unclear D gene. CDR3 length: 16 residues. Looked up from germline, CDR1 is WNHNN and CDR2 is SYGVQD (reference sequence). Deletions cut 0 bases from V and 1 base from J, with 12 bases between. As DNA, the CDR3 is TGCGCCAGCAGTGAGTCGAGACAAGCGGGGAACACTGAAGCTTTCTTT. Translation: CASSESRQAGNTEAFF.

The rearrangement joins TRBV20-1 to TRBJ1-6; unclear D gene. The CDR3 has 13 amino acids. The V end was cut by 2 bases, the J end by 7 bases, with 9 bases between. Germline V gene data show CDR1 as DFQATT and CDR2 as SNEGSKA (reference sequence). DNA for the CDR3: TGCAGTGCTAGAACCGGGTTCAATTCACCCCTCCACTTT. Translating it yields CSARTGFNSPLHF.

The sample holds many counts of this clonotype. This chain uses TRBV7-8 with TRBJ1-1; TRBD1 matches at 8 bases. The CDR3 has 15 residues. Looked up from germline, CDR1 is SGHVS and CDR2 is FQNEAQ. J was trimmed by 4 bases and V by 5 bases; bases with no gene match: 9. CDR3 bases: TGTGCCAGCAGCCGCGACAGGGGATGGGGCACTGAAGCTTTCTTT. Its translation is CASSRDRGWGTEAFF.

This clonotype was counted between two and nine times. This rearrangement joins TRBV9 to TRBJ2-7, with 9 bases aligning to TRBD1. Germline V gives CDR1 SGDLS, CDR2 YYNGEE. This CDR3 spans 13 amino acids. J was trimmed by 3 bases and V by 3 bases; bases with no gene match: 1. CDR3 sequence: CASSADRGYEQYF. Here the CDR3 DNA reads TGTGCCAGCAGCGCGGACAGGGGCTACGAGCAGTACTTC.

This clonotype was observed a few times. The chain couples TRBV7-3 to TRBJ2-1; D may match TRBD1 or TRBD2 (5 bases each). V lost 5 bases to trimming and J lost 4 bases, with 12 bases between them. Germline CDR1 SGHTA, CDR2 FQGTGA. The CDR3 spans 14 residues. CDR3 residues: CASSPGTTYNEQFF. The CDR3 nucleotides are TGTGCCAGCAGCCCCGGGACCACTTACAATGAGCAGTTCTTC.

This clonotype occurred many times. This chain joins TRBV29-1 and TRBJ2-3; possible D gene TRBD2, 5 bases. This CDR3 contains 16 residues. CDR1 is SQVTM, CDR2 ANQGSEA, per germline. The germline V and J ends were trimmed by 1 base and 3 bases, with 17 bases remaining between them. The CDR3, as DNA: TGCAGCGTTGAAGGGGCGCGGGTTTCAAGGACAGATACGCAGTATTTT. As protein: CSVEGARVSRTDTQYF.

In this sample, this clonotype turned up many times. The V gene is TRBV4-2, the J gene TRBJ2-1, with TRBD2 matching 8 bases. This CDR3 spans 17 amino acids. V shed 0 bases, J shed 4 bases, and the junction held 8 bases outside the gene matches. CDR1 LGHNA and CDR2 YNFKEQ come from the germline V gene. Here the CDR3 reads CASSQDQAGAVYNEQFF. The CDR3 DNA follows: TGTGCCAGCAGCCAAGATCAAGCGGGAGCGGTGTACAATGAGCAGTTCTTC.

This clonotype was found many times. The J gene is TRBJ1-2, the V gene TRBV3-1, with D perhaps TRBD1 (6 bases). The germline V gene encodes CDR1 LGHDT and CDR2 YNNKEL (reference sequence). CDR3 length: 15 amino acids. V lost 2 bases to trimming and J lost 8 bases, with 18 bases between them. Here the CDR3 reads CASSQLNRATVGYTF. DNA for the CDR3: TGTGCCAGCAGCCAACTGAACAGGGCCACAGTCGGCTACACCTTC.

This clonotype was detected ten times or more. The chain carries TRBV20-1 and TRBJ1-5, with D possibly TRBD1 on 6 matching bases. The CDR3 has 17 residues. Trimming removed 3 bases from V and 0 bases from J, with 18 bases in between. Germline V gene lookup returns CDR1 DFQATT and CDR2 SNEGSKA (reference sequence). The CDR3 bases are TGCAGTGCTAGCCAACAGGGTCGGAGATATAGCAATCAGCCCCAGCATTTT. It yields the protein CSASQQGRRYSNQPQHF.

About this clonotype: With a much larger clone just one base away, this may be a read error. This rearrangement joins TRBV28 to TRBJ1-1; no clear D gene. V was clipped by 8 bases and J by 3 bases, with 16 bases between them. CDR1 is MDHEN and CDR2 is SYDVKM in the germline V gene. The CDR3 has 14 amino acids. CDR3 loop: CASSQFIVYTEAFF. The CDR3 DNA reads TGTGCCAGCTCCCAGTTTATAGTGTACACTGAAGCTTTCTTT. The full variable domain, with the rest looked up from reference TRBV28 and TRBJ1-1, is DVKVTQSSRYLVKRTGEKVFLECVQDMDHENMFWYRQDPGLGLRLIYFSYDVKMKEKGDIPEGYSVSREKKERFSLILESASTNQTSMYLCASSQFIVYTEAFFGQGTRLTVV.

This clonotype was seen only a few times. The V call is TRBV6-5, the J call TRBJ1-5; the D gene is possibly TRBD1 (5 bases). V lost 4 bases and J 6 bases, leaving 13 bases between the germline ends. The germline CDR1 and CDR2 sequences are MNHEY and SVGAGI. The CDR3 is made up of 14 amino acids. Here the CDR3 reads CASSSTGDRQPQHF. The CDR3 bases are TGTGCCAGCAGTTCCACGGGGGACCGTCAGCCCCAGCATTTT.

This clonotype was recorded at least ten times. This chain links TRBV12-2 with TRBJ1-5; TRBD1 is taken as the D call from the table, unchecked against the DNA. TRBV12-2 is a listed pseudogene. This CDR3 has 17 amino acids. The CDR3 loop reads CASRLDSLGQRLRPQHF. Here the CDR3 DNA reads TGTGCAAGTCGCTTAGACTCTTTGGGACAGAGATTAAGGCCCCAGCATTTT.

This clonotype was observed a handful of times. The chain employs TRBV20-1 and TRBJ2-7; 11 bases are shared with TRBD2. The CDR3 consists of 15 residues. V shed 6 bases and J 7 bases; nucleotides not matched to a gene: 14. Germline V gene data show CDR1 as DFQATT and CDR2 as SNEGSKA (reference sequence). The CDR3 nucleotides read TGCAGTGCCCCTGCAACTAGCGGGAGCTGGGTGGAGCAGTACTTC. It translates to CSAPATSGSWVEQYF.

V is TRBV7-8 and J is TRBJ2-7; no firm D call. In germline, CDR1 is SGHVS, CDR2 FQNEAQ. V dropped 1 base and J dropped 3 bases, with 4 bases sitting between them. The CDR3 is 12 residues long. The CDR3: CASSLEDYEQYF. The CDR3 nucleotides are TGTGCCAGCAGCTTAGAAGACTACGAGCAGTACTTC. Together with reference TRBV7-8 and TRBJ2-7, the CDR3 gives the full variable domain: GAGVSQSPRYKVAKRGQDVALRCDPISGHVSLFWYQQALGQGPEFLTYFQNEAQLDKSGLPSDRFFAERPEGSVSTLKIQRTQQEDSAVYLCASSLEDYEQYFGPGTRLTVT.

This clonotype has at least ten counts. V gene TRBV24-1 combines with J gene TRBJ1-1, with 7 bases fitting TRBD1. V dropped 7 bases and J dropped 5; count of bases not matched to a gene: 6. This CDR3 has 13 residues. The germline gives CDR1 KGHDR, CDR2 SFDVKD. The CDR3 loop is CATSEGRGTEAFF. DNA for the CDR3: TGTGCCACCAGCGAGGGCAGGGGGACTGAAGCTTTCTTT.

V usage is TRBV21-1 and J usage is TRBJ2-1. TRBV21-1 is shown as a pseudogene. The CDR3 spans 15 residues. This CDR3 reads CASSKEAVSYNEQFF. The CDR3 region has the DNA TGTGCCAGCAGCAAAGAGGCTGTATCCTACAATGAGCAGTTCTTC.

The chain carries TRBV20-1 and TRBJ2-5; 8 positions agree with TRBD2. CDR3 size: 15 residues. V lost 0 bases to trimming and J lost 3 bases; unmatched junction nucleotides: 6. Germline CDR1 and CDR2: DFQATT and SNEGSKA (reference sequence). CDR3 DNA: TGCAGTGCTAGAGATTTTGGGACTAGAGAAGAGACCCAGTACTTC. Its translation: CSARDFGTREETQYF.